This T cell receptor beta chain was sequenced during a study of Ad26.COV2.S vaccination and SARS-CoV-2 variants. About the research overall: The vaccine Ad26.COV2.S was put into the muscle once, or twice with 56 days between.

There are 13 residues in the CDR3. Per the germline V gene, CDR1 is SNHLY and CDR2 is FYNNEI. Trimming removed 10 bases from V and 1 base from J, with 13 bases in between. Repertoires were generated with immunoSEQ multiplex PCR, while TCRdb's copy carries only in-frame clones and drops some. The sample carries hundreds of thousands of clones, around 89% recorded once. Treatment here: roughly 20 received Ad26.COV2.S at low or high dose, single or two shots; about 5 received placebo; per-sample allocation not given. It was on day 63 after the first vaccine or placebo injection that samples were taken. The chain is built from TRBV2 and TRBJ1-1, with no clear D. The receptor's source is a person aged 18 to 59 who received the Ad26.COV2.S COVID-19 vaccine or a placebo. The sample in question was peripheral blood, obtained in a trial of Ad26.COV2.S vaccine versus placebo. The CDR3 region is CATLGHPNTEAFF. DNA of the CDR3: TGTGCCACCCTGGGCCACCCGAACACTGAAGCTTTCTTT.